The next 5 T cell receptor beta chains were all read from a single sample in a study of blood T cell repertoires in COVID-19 (TCRdb year 2020). Libraries were built with the immunoSEQ multiplex PCR assay. Drawn from immuneACCESS, this table holds only the in-frame rearrangements with V and J called that TCRdb kept. Clones are partly lost; checked studies trace under half to an unresolved V gene and leave the rest unexplained. Recorded for this sample are roughly 150,000 clones; more than 75% of them occurred a single time. Approximately 4.6% of the sample comes from the top ten. The specimen sequenced was peripheral blood. The origin of the receptors is a man in his late teens or twenties with COVID-19, enrolled during active disease.

With regard to this clone: The junction differs from germline at one of its ends, possibly a read error. This sequence joins TRBV3-1 (or the pseudogene TRBV3-2) and TRBJ1-4; D is possibly TRBD1 (6 bases). The length of the CDR3 is 14 residues. Germline assignment: CDR1 LGHDT and CDR2 YNNKEL (reference sequence). The CDR3 loop is CASSLGTSYEKLLF. The CDR3, as DNA: TGTGCCAGCAGCCTCGGGACATCGTACGAAAAACTGCTTTTT.

V and J are TRBV29-1 and TRBJ2-5; a possible D gene is TRBD1 (6 bases). The V gene lost 3 bases and the J gene lost 2 bases, with 10 bases spanning the gap. CDR1 is SQVTM and CDR2 is ANQGSEA in the germline V gene. The CDR3 contains 13 residues. The CDR3 loop is CSVDSGTQETQYF. In DNA, the CDR3 is TGCAGCGTTGATTCCGGGACACAAGAGACCCAGTACTTC.

CDR3 nucleotide sequence: TGTGCCTGGGGGACAGATTCAAATCAGCCCCAGCATTTT. This translates into CAWGTDSNQPQHF. This chain uses TRBV30 with TRBJ1-5, with 7 bases aligning to TRBD1. The V segment lost 5 bases and the J segment 4 bases; nucleotides outside the gene matches: 5. The CDR3 spans 13 residues. Per germline, CDR1 GTSNPN and CDR2 SVGIG (reference sequence).

The rearrangement links TRBV7-9 to TRBJ1-2, with 7 positions matching TRBD1. Trimming took 3 bases from V and 5 from J; bases not matched to a gene: 9. CDR1 is SEHNR and CDR2 is FQNEAQ in the germline V gene (reference sequence). This CDR3 comprises 15 residues. The CDR3 DNA sequence: TGTGCCAGCAGCTTTGGAGGGGGCGCAGGGTATGGCTACACCTTC. It yields the protein CASSFGGGAGYGYTF.

The rearrangement links TRBV29-1 to TRBJ2-1, with D possibly TRBD2 on 5 matching bases. The CDR3 runs 11 residues. Germline CDR1 and CDR2: SQVTM and ANQGSEA. Trimming pared 8 bases from V and 7 bases from J, leaving 12 bases between. CDR3 DNA sequence: TGCAGCTTCGGACTGATGAATGAGCAGTTCTTC. This codes for CSFGLMNEQFF.